Listed below are T cell receptor beta chains from one sample, sequenced in a study of T cells after yellow fever vaccination. TCRdb processed the 5' RACE reads anew with MiXCR; each CDR3 protein has one entry. The table records some 240,000 distinct CDR3 sequences, 3% to 3.5% of them present only once. The material sequenced was CD4+ T cells sorted from PBMCs, taken 10 days after the yellow fever booster vaccination. The receptors here all came from a man aged 18 to 35 who received the YFV17D yellow fever vaccine. Both conserved end residues are part of each CDR3. Clone size is shown for a subset of rows, as once, few, many or a class of expanded clone.

-	TRBV25-1	CASSETRGNTIYF
many	TRBV7-9	CASSLGRGTYEQYF
few	TRBV28	CASSPRGPYGYTF
-	TRBV4-3	CASSQDLRGKETQYF
many	TRBV7-2	CASSPRDRGEETQYF
-	TRBV12-3/TRBV12-4	CASSPREGAYSPLHF
few	TRBV5-1	CASSPRQDSYEQYF
many	TRBV6-6	CASSSPGQGNQPQHF
few	TRBV4-3	CASSQDQQEPLSGYTF
-	TRBV18	CASSIVTGSNEQETQYF
few	TRBV6-4	CASSDWTGGELFF
many	TRBV20-1	CSDSDTQYF
many	TRBV6-5	CASSYSGSSTDTQYF
many	TRBV19	CASSTPTGARTDTQYF
many	TRBV5-5	CASSLDVGTGSNGYTF
few	TRBV5-4	CASTLAGDLYEQYF
many	TRBV12-3/TRBV12-4	CASSPMGLAIQLRETQYF
many	TRBV27	CASRGGARDTQYF
few	TRBV20-1	CSAPGTGADTQYF
few	TRBV5-1	CASSLVPSAQYF
many	TRBV6-2/TRBV6-3	CASSGGYQPQHF
many	TRBV7-2	CASSWDKSTQPQHF
few	TRBV4-2	CASSQVQGGEGTEAFF
many	TRBV3-1	CASSQASGGFTDTQYF
many	TRBV7-2	CASSFGPVDTEAFF
many	TRBV7-2	CASSLHQGTLVGTEAFF
many	TRBV4-3	CASSQEPYTEAFF
many	TRBV4-3	CASSQDWGHYGYTF
few	TRBV7-2	CASSFRRGTEQFF
-	TRBV27	CASTLGTGGKAFF
few	TRBV24-1	CATDPWNTGELFF
many	TRBV20-1	CSARVDHTDTQYF
-	TRBV7-3	CASSLGGAGSTDTQYF
-	TRBV1	CTSSHDCREAFF
many	TRBV7-2	CASSFPSSGVETQYF
few	TRBV9	CASSVGSWNEKLFF
few	TRBV12-3/TRBV12-4	CASSLRSLGYTF
few	TRBV27	CASSLTGWPGNTIYF
many	TRBV19	CASSNNRGGGYNEQFF
-	TRBV7-2	CASSLLAGGIYEQYF
many	TRBV24-1	CATSDQLVWDEQFF
many	TRBV7-2	CASSLRERGVTSYNEQFF
few	TRBV6-2/TRBV6-3	CASSYSRGGAGETQYF
many	TRBV20-1	CSVSPGSNQPQHF
many	TRBV3-1	CASSLDRGMSGYTF
many	TRBV2	CASSEGTSADTQYF
-	TRBV20-1	CSSFGAAAYNEQFF
many	TRBV19	CASSRQGAIGANVLTF
few	TRBV18	CASSRYSRLGYTF
many	TRBV6-6	CASSYSSGGLPTEQYF
many	TRBV12-3/TRBV12-4	CASSLPYNEQFF
few	TRBV28	CASSSNINTEAFF
many	TRBV5-1	CASSQGGGFDGYTF
-	TRBV5-1	CASTGRVYVGTDTQYF
many	TRBV6-1	CASRTDRRFAQPQHF
many	TRBV7-9	CASSPGTKLDGYTF
-	TRBV7-6	CASSRSGGPPSMDEQFF
-	TRBV28	CASREASWNNSPLHF
-	TRBV10-2	CASSEPPQGITNYGYTF
-	TRBV30	CARSSAGPIKKLFF